These T cell receptor beta chains were read from a single sample in a study of blood T cell repertoires in COVID-19. Produced via immunoSEQ multiplex PCR; TCRdb's table is partial and in-frame only. The profile shows roughly 250,000 clones, around 90% of them singletons. The sample taken for sequencing was peripheral blood. The receptors come from a man in his sixties who had recovered from COVID-19. Both conserved end residues are part of each CDR3.

J gene: TRBJ1-5
V gene: TRBV10-3
CDR3 protein: CAISNTGGHQPQHF

J gene: TRBJ2-5
V gene: TRBV5-4
CDR3 protein: CASSPDSQTETQYF

J gene: TRBJ1-2
V gene: TRBV4-1
CDR3 protein: CASSQGQATNYGYTF

J gene: TRBJ2-1
V gene: TRBV19
CDR3 protein: CASSMSVIYNEQFF

J gene: TRBJ1-3
V gene: TRBV29-1
CDR3 protein: CSVESGDSWGNTIYF

J gene: TRBJ1-6
V gene: TRBV27
CDR3 protein: CASSPRTGPYNSPLHF

J gene: TRBJ1-1
V gene: TRBV7-6
CDR3 protein: CASSSGGRTEAFF

J gene: TRBJ2-3
V gene: TRBV4-1
CDR3 protein: CASSQTSGPRTDTQYF

J gene: TRBJ1-5
V gene: TRBV3-1/TRBV3-2
CDR3 protein: CASSQATGHQPQHF

J gene: TRBJ1-6
V gene: TRBV28
CDR3 protein: CASSLGLGQGGHSPLHF

J gene: TRBJ2-7
V gene: TRBV29-1
CDR3 protein: CSVEGGQSYEQYF